The 20 T cell receptor beta chains in this list originate from one sample, sequenced in a study of T-cell memory formation after mild COVID-19. MiXCR was run by TCRdb on the 5' RACE reads, yielding one entry per CDR3 protein. The sample lists approximately 100,000 distinct CDR3 sequences, about a sixth occurring once. The sequenced sample was PBMCs or a T cell subset sorted from them (not recorded which). The receptors were gathered from an adult woman who had mild COVID-19 (a few samples of this study predate the infection). Cell type and time point are not known.

The V call is TRBV24-1, the J call TRBJ2-3; D is unclear. CDR1 and CDR2 (germline): KGHDR, SFDVKD. The CDR3 sequence is 17 residues long. The V end lost 3 bases, the J end lost 2 bases, and 17 bases lay between the germline ends. The DNA for the CDR3 is TGTGCCACCAGTGATCCTGACGTGCCTCCTCACACAGATACGCAGTATTTT. This encodes CATSDPDVPPHTDTQYF.

Many counts were recorded for this clonotype. The V gene is TRBV7-6, the J gene TRBJ2-1, with TRBD1 matching 7 bases. Per germline, CDR1 SGHVS and CDR2 FNYEAQ. The CDR3 sequence is 14 residues long. J gave up 3 bases and V 6 bases, and 5 bases lay outside the gene matches. The chain's CDR3 is CASSQQGNYNEQFF. The DNA for the CDR3 is TGTGCCAGCAGTCAACAGGGGAACTACAATGAGCAGTTCTTC.

This chain joins TRBV7-2 and TRBJ2-7, with D possibly being TRBD2 (6 bases). V was pared by 1 base and J by 7 bases, with 14 bases between. CDR3 size: 14 residues. The germline V gene encodes CDR1 SGHTA and CDR2 FQGNSA. In DNA, the CDR3 is TGTGCCAGCAGCTTAGAACACGGAGGGGATGAGCAGTACTTC. It specifies CASSLEHGGDEQYF.

This clonotype was counted between two and nine times. The genes are TRBV29-1 and TRBJ2-7; D gene ambiguous. The CDR3 sequence is 12 residues long. The germline V and J ends were trimmed by 4 bases and 2 bases, with 9 bases remaining between them. Germline V gene data show CDR1 as SQVTM and CDR2 as ANQGSEA. The CDR3 DNA follows: TGCAGCGTTGCCCCCCGAACCTACGAGCAGTACTTC. Translating gives CSVAPRTYEQYF.

This rearrangement joins TRBV7-6 to TRBJ2-7, with TRBD1 matching 7 bases. Germline CDR1 SGHVS, CDR2 FNYEAQ. The CDR3 runs 13 residues. V lost 5 bases, J lost 3 bases, and 4 bases stayed unmatched. CDR3 DNA sequence: TGTGCCAGCAGCATCGACAGGGACTACGAGCAGTACTTC. Its protein is CASSIDRDYEQYF.

In its sample, this clonotype was seen a few times. The CDR3 reads CASSVSRDYGYTF. Written as DNA, the CDR3 is TGTGCCAGCAGCGTATCCAGAGACTATGGCTACACCTTC. The chain combines TRBV9 with TRBJ1-2; D unclear. The V gene's germline CDR1 is SGDLS and CDR2 YYNGEE. V was shortened by 1 base and J by 3 bases, with 7 bases between the two germline ends. The CDR3 is 13 residues long.

This clonotype was found a few times. This chain uses TRBV7-3 with TRBJ2-1; 8 positions agree with TRBD2. This CDR3 has 15 amino acids. Germline trimming cut 4 bases from V and 3 bases from J; bases unmatched to any gene: 5. CDR1 is SGHTA and CDR2 is FQGTGA in the germline V gene. Here the CDR3 reads CASSYYSGGYNEQFF. CDR3 coding DNA: TGTGCCAGCAGCTACTACAGCGGGGGCTACAATGAGCAGTTCTTC.

This clonotype has more than one count but fewer than ten. This chain joins TRBV12-3 or TRBV12-4 and TRBJ2-2; 7 bases align to TRBD2. The V segment lost 7 bases and the J segment 4 bases; nucleotides outside the gene matches: 6. The CDR3 length is 14 residues. The CDR3 reads CASTWGGSTGELFF. The DNA for the CDR3 is TGTGCCAGCACCTGGGGAGGGAGCACCGGGGAGCTGTTTTTT.

In this sample, this clonotype turned up a few times. V gene TRBV12-3 or TRBV12-4 combines with J gene TRBJ2-1, with TRBD2 identical over 8 bases. The junction had 3 bases not matched to a gene; V was cut back by 6 bases and J by 2 bases. The CDR3 sequence is 14 residues long. CDR3 nucleotides: TGTGCCAGCAGCATAGCGGGACCCTACAATGAGCAGTTCTTC. Translated: CASSIAGPYNEQFF.

This clonotype has more than one count but fewer than ten. The chain carries TRBV9 and TRBJ2-2, with 7 bases that match TRBD1. V lost 2 bases and J lost 4; bases outside the gene matches: 8. This CDR3 region has 16 residues. The germline gives CDR1 SGDLS, CDR2 YYNGEE. Here the CDR3 reads CASSVSGTGATGELFF. The CDR3 DNA reads as TGTGCCAGCAGCGTGTCCGGAACAGGGGCCACCGGGGAGCTGTTTTTT.

V is TRBV29-1 and J is TRBJ2-1; 7 nucleotides line up with TRBD1. CDR1 and CDR2 (germline): SQVTM, ANQGSEA. This CDR3 spans 16 amino acids. Unmatched junction bases numbered 11, after V lost 1 base and J lost 5 bases. CDR3 sequence (DNA): TGCAGCGTTGAAGGTTCCCCAACAGGGGACCACAATGAGCAGTTCTTC. Its translation is CSVEGSPTGDHNEQFF.

This clonotype was counted many times. The chain combines TRBV9 with TRBJ2-4; the match to TRBD2 covers 13 bases. With V trimmed by 0 bases and J by 7 bases, 10 bases remained unmatched. Germline V gene sequence: CDR1 SGDLS, CDR2 YYNGEE. The CDR3 runs 18 residues. The CDR3 loop is CASSVDFRTSGRGNIQYF. The DNA for the CDR3 is TGTGCCAGCAGCGTAGACTTTCGGACTAGCGGGAGAGGGAACATTCAGTACTTC.

A few counts support this clonotype. J is TRBJ2-1 and V is TRBV15, with 7 positions matching TRBD2. Unmatched junction bases numbered 13, after V lost 5 bases and J lost 6 bases. The CDR3 totals 16 residues. From germline, CDR1 is LNHNV and CDR2 YYDKDF (reference sequence). CDR3: CATSPSRASGLNEQFF. As DNA, the CDR3 is TGTGCCACCAGCCCAAGTCGGGCTAGCGGCCTCAATGAGCAGTTCTTC.

A few counts support this clonotype. The chain links TRBV9 to TRBJ1-2; D might be TRBD1 (6 bases). The germline gives CDR1 SGDLS, CDR2 YYNGEE. Trimming removed 0 bases from V and 4 bases from J, with 16 bases in between. The CDR3 runs to 16 residues. DNA for the CDR3: TGTGCCAGCAGCGTAGAGACAGGTCCGCCTCTCTATGGCTACACCTTC. Its translation is CASSVETGPPLYGYTF.

V usage is TRBV5-4 and J usage is TRBJ1-1; TRBD1 matches at 7 bases. The CDR3 length is 14 residues. Germline-derived CDR1 and CDR2 are SGHNT and YYREEE (reference sequence). Trimming took 6 bases from V and 0 from J; bases not matched to a gene: 5. Written as DNA, the CDR3 is TGTGCCAGCACAGGGGGAATCATGAACACTGAAGCTTTCTTT. It codes for CASTGGIMNTEAFF. Drawing the rest from reference TRBV5-4 and TRBJ1-1, the complete variable domain is ETGVTQSPTHLIKTRGQQVTLRCSSQSGHNTVSWYQQALGQGPQFIFQYYREEENGRGNFPPRFSGLQFPNYSSELNVNALELDDSALYLCASTGGIMNTEAFFGQGTRLTVV.

This clonotype was picked up a small number of times. The gene calls are TRBV13 and TRBJ2-3; D may be TRBD1 (5 bases). Germline V gene lookup returns CDR1 PRHDT and CDR2 FYEKMQ (reference sequence). V was shortened by 3 bases and J by 5 bases, with 12 bases between the two germline ends. The CDR3 extends over 14 amino acids. The CDR3 reads CASSLPGLLDTQYF. The CDR3 DNA is TGTGCCAGCAGCTTGCCAGGGTTGTTAGATACGCAGTATTTT.

There are a few counts of this clonotype. The chain couples TRBV29-1 to TRBJ1-2, with D hard to call. CDR1 is SQVTM and CDR2 is ANQGSEA in the germline V gene. The CDR3 contains 11 residues. V gave up 7 bases and J gave up 5 bases, with 11 bases separating them. CDR3 loop: CSGVGEYGYTF. The CDR3 DNA reads TGCAGCGGTGTAGGAGAATATGGCTACACCTTC. Supplemented by reference TRBV29-1 and TRBJ1-2, the full variable domain reads SAVISQKPSRDICQRGTSLTIQCQVDSQVTMMFWYRQQPGQSLTLIATANQGSEATYESGFVIDKFPISRPNLTFSTLTVSNMSPEDSSIYLCSGVGEYGYTFGSGTRLTVV.

The CDR3 loop is CASSLFDPPTDTQYF. CDR3 coding DNA: TGTGCCAGCAGTTTATTTGACCCTCCCACAGATACGCAGTATTTT. The J gene is TRBJ2-3, the V gene TRBV12-3 or TRBV12-4; D remains unclear. V was shortened by 2 bases and J by 2 bases, with 11 bases between the two germline ends. The CDR3 totals 15 residues.

Only a few counts were recorded for this clonotype. This chain uses TRBV5-1 with TRBJ2-7, with 8 nucleotides matching TRBD1. The CDR3 has 13 amino acids. From germline, CDR1 is SGHRS and CDR2 YFSETQ. Trimming took 4 bases from V and 5 from J; bases not matched to a gene: 5. As DNA, the CDR3 is TGCGCCAGCAGCGGTCAGGGGGCCAACGAGCAGTACTTC. It encodes CASSGQGANEQYF.

This clonotype was seen only a few times. The chain combines TRBV30 with TRBJ1-5; TRBD1 aligns across 7 bases. V shed 4 bases, J shed 2 bases, and the junction held 8 bases outside the gene matches. CDR3 length: 15 residues. Germline assignment: CDR1 GTSNPN and CDR2 SVGIG (reference sequence). This CDR3 is CAWKAGGNGNQPQHF. DNA of the CDR3: TGTGCCTGGAAGGCAGGGGGGAATGGCAATCAGCCCCAGCATTTT.